This TCR beta chain was captured in a study of naive and memory T cell subsets (dated by TCRdb to about 2017). About the investigation overall: The figure summarizing the skin biopsy and whole blood samples listed around ten blood donors, 7 tuberculin skin test biopsies and 3 saline control biopsies. Skin biopsies were taken from tuberculin skin test sites or from saline-injected control sites and were processed for RNA extraction as described before. PCR2 was typically performed as a SYBR Green qPCR that was stopped at a set threshold, although end-point PCR (about 6 cycles) could be used instead for low-input samples.

CDR1 SQVTM and CDR2 ANQGSEA are derived from the germline V gene. Including the terminal cysteine and phenylalanine, the CDR3 comprises 12 residues. Only the CDR3 DNA stays, 36 bases, in frame from base 1. V sheds 6 bases and J sheds 9 bases, leaving 17 bases between their ends. Library method: UMI-ligation and nested PCR. The ligated cDNA was amplified in four rounds of PCR with nested alpha and beta constant region primers together with the SP2 primer. TCR RNA was reverse transcribed with SuperScript IV using alpha and beta constant region primers for the blood and skin samples. Using T4 RNA ligase 1, an oligonucleotide carrying both the Illumina SP2 primer and a UMI was ligated onto the 3' end of the cDNA. To prevent hairpin formation, the 12-nucleotide UMI was made up of two random hexamers with an eight-base spacer between them. From the second PCR onward, TCR alpha and beta chain libraries were processed separately, and dual indexing was applied for multiplexing. After pooling, the indexed libraries were analyzed by capillary electrophoresis and sequenced on either an Illumina MiSeq or NextSeq. PhiX DNA at about 5-8% was added to the libraries to raise base diversity and improve cluster recognition. Processing in the source paper ran as follows. Demultiplexor pulled UMIs out of read 2, joined the UMIs with the TCR sequence from read 1, and separated reads according to sample indices. V and J genes and V-J junctions were identified by Decombinator, which gave every TCR a five-part identifier that included V and J deletions. UMIs were used by Collapsinator to correct sequencing errors and PCR amplification heterogeneity, so that a UMI-based abundance was obtained for each TCR. Identifiers were converted to nucleotide sequence by CDR3Translator and translated to amino acids, and CDR3 regions were extracted on the basis of terminal motifs. After normalization to the amount of input RNA, the error-corrected alpha and beta TCR counts from blood and from skin were compared. TCRdb handled the public reads itself, with Q25 trimming in fastp and clone calling in MiXCR, and kept productive beta chains. Rows are combined by CDR3 protein, so each entry shows the most common genes and DNA. For this entry, the V and J calls and clone size follow TCRdb and not the study's own pipeline. Present in this sample are 35,000 to 40,000 distinct CDR3 sequences, 11% of which were seen just once. In total, the top ten clones hold about 4.2% of the sample.

General conclusions and limits of the study: The larger number of TCRs found at tuberculin skin test sites was interpreted as T cell infiltration of a delayed type IV hypersensitivity reaction. The paper did not give details on skin biopsy collection and RNA processing but referred to earlier studies for those details. The RNA-based method was acknowledged to be potentially sensitive to changes in TCR transcripts with T cell activation and differentiation. TCR sequences were reportedly recovered from both skin biopsy types, with far more TCRs at tuberculin skin test sites.

This clonotype was recorded at least ten times. Its specific antigen is unknown. No quality values exist for individual bases; no much larger clone is one base distant. The treatment or condition tag for this specimen amounts to: skin biopsy from PPD injection site in Mantoux-positive individual. The study described a robust, sensitive protocol for amplifying, sequencing and analyzing TCRs, using 3' ligation of a UMI-containing oligonucleotide to TCR cDNA. Tuberculin skin test biopsies were obtained from sites injected with PPD in individuals who had a positive Mantoux test. Total RNA was treated with RQ1 DNase, without cell sorting, prior to reverse transcription, with an input of roughly 1 to 1000 ng being targeted. Libraries were prepared from skin biopsies and whole blood to test how robust the pipeline was in samples where T cells are a minority population.

The source of this sequence is an adult in good health. In this chain, TRBV29-1 is recombined with TRBJ1-1, with the D gene not confidently named. The sample consisted of skin, taken from a tuberculin skin test site. The nucleotide sequence is given as TGCAGCGTCTCGACACCCGCCCGAAAAGCTTTCTTT. Its amino acids are CSVSTPARKAFF.